The clone carrying this TCR beta chain was seen a few times. The antigen is undetermined. The PCR contained 60 Vbeta and 13 Jbeta primers. TCRdb's table, derived via immunoSEQ multiplex PCR, lists solely in-frame clones and lacks some. The table lists about 120,000 clones, about three quarters of them singletons. These data originate in a study of cytomegalovirus exposure and HLA in healthy donors. Looking at the study overall: Earlier results showed 117 million unique TCR beta sequences derived from approximately 170 million T cells. General study points: Later analysis suggested links between common viral pathogens and several top significant clusters. A missense variant in DCLRE1C was later tied to TCR beta V- and J-gene trimming. Cytomegalovirus-associated status was assigned to some 160 TCR beta chains.

V lost 6 bases and J 7 bases, leaving 13 bases between the germline ends. CDR3 length equals 14 residues. CDR1 and CDR2 (germline): KGHSH, LQKENI. The sequencing sample was made of PBMCs. The sequence derives from a woman in her thirties in good health and CMV-seropositive. The gene calls are TRBV18 and TRBJ1-6; no clear D gene. DNA for the CDR3: TGTGCCAGCTCCGATTTTGCGGGAAATTCACCCCTCCACTTT. Translated: CASSDFAGNSPLHF.